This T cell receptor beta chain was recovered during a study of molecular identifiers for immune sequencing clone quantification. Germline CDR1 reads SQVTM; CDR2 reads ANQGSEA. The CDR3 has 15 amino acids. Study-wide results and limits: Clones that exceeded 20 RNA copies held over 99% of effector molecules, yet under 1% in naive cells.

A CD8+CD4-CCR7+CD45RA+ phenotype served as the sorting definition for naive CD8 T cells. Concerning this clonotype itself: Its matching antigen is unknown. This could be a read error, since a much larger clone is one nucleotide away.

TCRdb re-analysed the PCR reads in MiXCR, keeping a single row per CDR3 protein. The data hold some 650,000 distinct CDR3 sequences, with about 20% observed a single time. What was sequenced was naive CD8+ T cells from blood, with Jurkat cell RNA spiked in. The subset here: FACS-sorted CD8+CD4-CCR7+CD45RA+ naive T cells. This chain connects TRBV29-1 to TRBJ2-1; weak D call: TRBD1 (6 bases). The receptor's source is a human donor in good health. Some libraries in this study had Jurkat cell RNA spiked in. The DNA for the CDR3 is TGCAGCGTTTCTCAGGGGTTTGATGTGTACAATGAGCGGTTCTTC. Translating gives CSVSQGFDVYNERFF.